The rows below give T cell receptor beta chains drawn from one sample of a study of blood T cell repertoires in COVID-19. Using immunoSEQ multiplex PCR, the repertoire was profiled, and TCRdb retains in-frame clones only, with some absent. This sample yields roughly 180,000 clones, of which about three quarters are seen a single time; around 11% belongs to the top ten. The sample was peripheral blood. The receptors shown here come from a woman aged 80 or older with COVID-19, enrolled during active disease. Each CDR3 is given with its conserved first and last residue. D genes are given only for firm matches. For some rows the clone size is stated as once, few or many, or as a class when expanded; others skip it.

D gene: TRBD2; clone size: -; V gene: TRBV28; J gene: TRBJ2-2; CDR3 DNA: TGTGCCAGCAGGACTCCCGGGACTAGCGAAAGGATGGTGGCCGGGGAGCTGTTTTTT; CDR3 protein: CASRTPGTSERMVAGELFF
D gene: TRBD2; clone size: -; V gene: TRBV24-1; J gene: TRBJ2-5; CDR3 DNA: TGTGCCACCAAGGAACGACCCACGGGACTAGCGGGAGAAGAGACCCAGTACTTC; CDR3 protein: CATKERPTGLAGEETQYF
D gene: -; clone size: -; V gene: TRBV4-2; J gene: TRBJ1-1; CDR3 DNA: TGTGCCAGCAGCCTTGGTAACAGCCCGAACACTGAAGCTTTCTTT; CDR3 protein: CASSLGNSPNTEAFF
D gene: -; clone size: -; V gene: TRBV19; J gene: TRBJ2-3; CDR3 DNA: TGTGCCAGTAGTATTGAGAGGGCCTGGACGCAGTATTTT; CDR3 protein: CASSIERAWTQYF
D gene: -; clone size: once; V gene: TRBV5-5; J gene: TRBJ2-1; CDR3 DNA: TGTGCCAGCAGCTTTAGCGACAATGAGCAGTTCTTC; CDR3 protein: CASSFSDNEQFF
D gene: TRBD1; clone size: few; V gene: TRBV9; J gene: TRBJ2-1; CDR3 DNA: TGTGCCAGCAGCCCCCGGGACAGGAGGACACGGGAGCAGTTCTTC; CDR3 protein: CASSPRDRRTREQFF
D gene: -; clone size: -; V gene: TRBV6-2/TRBV6-3; J gene: TRBJ1-6; CDR3 DNA: TGTGCCAGCAGTTACTCGAGGCAGCGGAACAATAATTCACCCCTCCACTTT; CDR3 protein: CASSYSRQRNNNSPLHF
D gene: TRBD2; clone size: -; V gene: TRBV5-4; J gene: TRBJ2-5; CDR3 DNA: TGTGCCAGCAGCTCTTTGACTAGCGGGGAGACCCAGTACTTC; CDR3 protein: CASSSLTSGETQYF
D gene: TRBD2; clone size: -; V gene: TRBV28; J gene: TRBJ2-7; CDR3 DNA: TGTGCCAGCAGTTTACGCTTCGCTGGAGGACTAGGGGTGGGGTACGAGCAGTACTTC; CDR3 protein: CASSLRFAGGLGVGYEQYF
D gene: -; clone size: -; V gene: TRBV11-3; J gene: TRBJ2-3; CDR3 DNA: TGTGCCAGCAGTCGAACGACGGCTAGGGGCGATACGCAGTATTTT; CDR3 protein: CASSRTTARGDTQYF
D gene: -; clone size: once; V gene: TRBV10-3; J gene: TRBJ1-1; CDR3 DNA: TGTGCCATCAGTGAGTCGAGGGCTAACACTGAAGCTTTCTTT; CDR3 protein: CAISESRANTEAFF
D gene: TRBD1; clone size: few; V gene: TRBV18; J gene: TRBJ2-7; CDR3 DNA: TGTGCCAGCTCACCACCGGGACCGTTCAGGGGGTACGAGCAGTACTTC; CDR3 protein: CASSPPGPFRGYEQYF
D gene: TRBD1; clone size: -; V gene: TRBV4-2; J gene: TRBJ1-4; CDR3 DNA: TGTGCCAGCAGCCAAGAAGACAGGGGGAATGAAAAACTGTTTTTT; CDR3 protein: CASSQEDRGNEKLFF
D gene: -; clone size: -; V gene: TRBV18; J gene: TRBJ1-3; CDR3 DNA: TGTGCCAGCTCACCTCCCTCAGACACCTCTGGAAACACCATATATTTT; CDR3 protein: CASSPPSDTSGNTIYF
D gene: -; clone size: -; V gene: TRBV7-2; J gene: TRBJ1-2; CDR3 DNA: TGTGCCAGCAGCTTCAACGCCCCCCGACTCCCCTCTATGGCCTACACCTTC; CDR3 protein: CASSFNAPRLPSMAYTF
D gene: TRBD1; clone size: -; V gene: TRBV4-1; J gene: TRBJ1-5; CDR3 DNA: TGCGCCAGCAGCCACCGGACAGGGAATGATCAGCCCCAGCATTTT; CDR3 protein: CASSHRTGNDQPQHF
D gene: -; clone size: once; V gene: TRBV6-5; J gene: TRBJ1-4; CDR3 DNA: TGTGCCAGCAGTTATAGGGTTTGGGGCGAAAAACTGTTTTTT; CDR3 protein: CASSYRVWGEKLFF
D gene: -; clone size: -; V gene: TRBV4-1; J gene: TRBJ1-2; CDR3 DNA: TGCGCCAGCAGCCTCCAACCTGACAGGACCTTCTATGGCTACACCTTC; CDR3 protein: CASSLQPDRTFYGYTF
D gene: -; clone size: -; V gene: TRBV19; J gene: TRBJ1-1; CDR3 DNA: TGTGCCAGTAGTATAAACCGGGGGAACACTGAAGCTTTCTTT; CDR3 protein: CASSINRGNTEAFF
D gene: -; clone size: -; V gene: TRBV5-4; J gene: TRBJ1-1; CDR3 DNA: TGTGCCAGCAGCGTGGACAAAATGAACACTGAAGCTTTCTTT; CDR3 protein: CASSVDKMNTEAFF
D gene: -; clone size: -; V gene: TRBV18; J gene: TRBJ1-4; CDR3 DNA: TGTGCCAGCTCACCGACAGGTACAACTAATGAAAAACTGTTTTTT; CDR3 protein: CASSPTGTTNEKLFF
D gene: -; clone size: -; V gene: TRBV12-5; J gene: TRBJ1-2; CDR3 DNA: TGTGCTAGTGGTTTGCCCCCCGACTATGGCTACACCTTC; CDR3 protein: CASGLPPDYGYTF
D gene: TRBD1; clone size: many; V gene: TRBV27; J gene: TRBJ1-2; CDR3 DNA: TGTGCCAGCAGTTTATACTGGGGGACAGGTAGTAACTATGGCTACACCTTC; CDR3 protein: CASSLYWGTGSNYGYTF
D gene: TRBD1; clone size: -; V gene: TRBV5-4; J gene: TRBJ2-7; CDR3 DNA: TGTGCCAGCAGCTTGATAACGGGGGACAGGGACCACGAGCAGTACTTC; CDR3 protein: CASSLITGDRDHEQYF
D gene: -; clone size: -; V gene: TRBV2; J gene: TRBJ1-4; CDR3 DNA: TGTGCCAGCAGGGTGACAGGCTTTAATGAAAAACTGTTTTTT; CDR3 protein: CASRVTGFNEKLFF
D gene: -; clone size: -; V gene: TRBV4-3; J gene: TRBJ1-5; CDR3 DNA: TGCGCCAGCAGCGTCTCCGGGACAATAAATCAGCCCCAGCATTTT; CDR3 protein: CASSVSGTINQPQHF
D gene: TRBD1; clone size: -; V gene: TRBV4-1; J gene: TRBJ2-6; CDR3 DNA: TGCGCCAGCGGCCCAGGGGGCTCTGGGGCCAACGTCCTGACTTTC; CDR3 protein: CASGPGGSGANVLTF
D gene: -; clone size: once; V gene: TRBV20-1; J gene: TRBJ1-2; CDR3 DNA: TGCAGTGCTAGTAAGGGAGAGGACAACTATGGCTACACCTTC; CDR3 protein: CSASKGEDNYGYTF
D gene: -; clone size: -; V gene: TRBV6-6; J gene: TRBJ1-1; CDR3 DNA: TGTGCCAGCTTTGGGGCAGGGGACACTGAAGCTTTCTTT; CDR3 protein: CASFGAGDTEAFF
D gene: -; clone size: -; V gene: TRBV27; J gene: TRBJ2-2; CDR3 DNA: TGTGCCAGCAGTTTGGGTTGGGTAGGGGCCGGGGAGCTGTTTTTT; CDR3 protein: CASSLGWVGAGELFF
D gene: TRBD1; clone size: -; V gene: TRBV19; J gene: TRBJ2-1; CDR3 DNA: TGTGCCAGTAGTATCACAGGGGGGTCCTACAATGAGCAGTTCTTC; CDR3 protein: CASSITGGSYNEQFF
D gene: -; clone size: -; V gene: TRBV28; J gene: TRBJ1-4; CDR3 DNA: TGTGCCAGCAGCACTCAGGGTAGGCATGAAAAACTGTTTTTT; CDR3 protein: CASSTQGRHEKLFF
D gene: -; clone size: -; V gene: TRBV2; J gene: TRBJ2-7; CDR3 DNA: TGTGCCAGCAGTGGAATACTAGCAATGCAGTACTTC; CDR3 protein: CASSGILAMQYF
D gene: -; clone size: few; V gene: TRBV29-1; J gene: TRBJ1-4; CDR3 DNA: TGCAGCGTTGGGTGGTTGGGGAGAGGGGAAAAACTGTTTTTT; CDR3 protein: CSVGWLGRGEKLFF
D gene: -; clone size: -; V gene: TRBV6-1; J gene: TRBJ1-3; CDR3 DNA: TGTGCCAGCAGTGAAGCTAGATCTTGGGGACTCCGCTCTGGAAACACCATATATTTT; CDR3 protein: CASSEARSWGLRSGNTIYF
D gene: TRBD2; clone size: -; V gene: TRBV14; J gene: TRBJ2-3; CDR3 DNA: TGTGCCAGCAGCCAAGATAGCGGGAGGATAGATACGCAGTATTTT; CDR3 protein: CASSQDSGRIDTQYF
D gene: TRBD1; clone size: -; V gene: TRBV2; J gene: TRBJ1-5; CDR3 DNA: TGTGCCAGCAGTTCCCAGAGGACAGGGGTCCAGCCCCAGCATTTT; CDR3 protein: CASSSQRTGVQPQHF
D gene: -; clone size: once; V gene: TRBV28; J gene: TRBJ1-5; CDR3 DNA: TGTGCCAGCAGTTCTCAGGGGCAGCCCCAGCATTTT; CDR3 protein: CASSSQGQPQHF
D gene: TRBD2; clone size: -; V gene: TRBV6-5; J gene: TRBJ2-3; CDR3 DNA: TGTGCCAGCAGACTAGCGGGAGGCACAGATACGCAGTATTTT; CDR3 protein: CASRLAGGTDTQYF
D gene: TRBD2; clone size: once; V gene: TRBV5-5; J gene: TRBJ2-1; CDR3 DNA: TGTGCCAGCAGCCGGCTGGTCAGCGGGAGGTTAGGTGAGCAGTTCTTC; CDR3 protein: CASSRLVSGRLGEQFF
D gene: -; clone size: few; V gene: TRBV23-1; J gene: TRBJ2-7; CDR3 DNA: TGCGCCAGCAGTACAGGGTTAGCCTGTTCCTTCGAGCAGTACTTC; CDR3 protein: CASSTGLACSFEQYF
D gene: TRBD2; clone size: -; V gene: TRBV27; J gene: TRBJ2-4; CDR3 DNA: TGTGCCAGCAGTTTTAGGGTTGGGACTAGCAGTGTCAAAAACATTCAGTACTTC; CDR3 protein: CASSFRVGTSSVKNIQYF